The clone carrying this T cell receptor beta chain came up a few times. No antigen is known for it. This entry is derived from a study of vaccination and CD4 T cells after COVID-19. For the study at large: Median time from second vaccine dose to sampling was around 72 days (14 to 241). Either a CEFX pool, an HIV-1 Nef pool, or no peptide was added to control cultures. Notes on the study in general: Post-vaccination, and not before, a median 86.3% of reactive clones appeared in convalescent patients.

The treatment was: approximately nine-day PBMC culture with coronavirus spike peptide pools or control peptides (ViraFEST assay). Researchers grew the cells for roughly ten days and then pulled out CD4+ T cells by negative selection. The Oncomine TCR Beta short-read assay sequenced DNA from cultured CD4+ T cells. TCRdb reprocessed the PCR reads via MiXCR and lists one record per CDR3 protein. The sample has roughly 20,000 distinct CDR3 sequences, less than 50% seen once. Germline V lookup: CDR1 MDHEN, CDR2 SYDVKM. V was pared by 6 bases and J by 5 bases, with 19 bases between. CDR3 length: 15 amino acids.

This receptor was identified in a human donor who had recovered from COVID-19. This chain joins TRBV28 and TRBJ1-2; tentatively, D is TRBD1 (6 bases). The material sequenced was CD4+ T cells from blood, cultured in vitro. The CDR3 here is CASSRSPRTEYGYTF. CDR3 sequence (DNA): TGTGCCAGCAGCCGCAGCCCACGGACAGAATATGGCTACACCTTC.